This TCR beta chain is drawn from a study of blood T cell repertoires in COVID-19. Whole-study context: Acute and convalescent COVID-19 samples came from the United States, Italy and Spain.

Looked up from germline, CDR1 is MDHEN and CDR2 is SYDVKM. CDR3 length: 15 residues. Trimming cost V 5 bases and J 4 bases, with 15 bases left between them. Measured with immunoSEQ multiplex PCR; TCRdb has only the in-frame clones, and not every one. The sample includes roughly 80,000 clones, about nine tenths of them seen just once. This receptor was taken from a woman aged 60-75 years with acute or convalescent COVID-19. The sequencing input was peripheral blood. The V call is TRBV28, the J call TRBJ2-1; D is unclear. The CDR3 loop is CASSPTNTGYNEQFF. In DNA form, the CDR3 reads TGTGCCAGCAGTCCGACCAACACGGGTTACAATGAGCAGTTCTTC.